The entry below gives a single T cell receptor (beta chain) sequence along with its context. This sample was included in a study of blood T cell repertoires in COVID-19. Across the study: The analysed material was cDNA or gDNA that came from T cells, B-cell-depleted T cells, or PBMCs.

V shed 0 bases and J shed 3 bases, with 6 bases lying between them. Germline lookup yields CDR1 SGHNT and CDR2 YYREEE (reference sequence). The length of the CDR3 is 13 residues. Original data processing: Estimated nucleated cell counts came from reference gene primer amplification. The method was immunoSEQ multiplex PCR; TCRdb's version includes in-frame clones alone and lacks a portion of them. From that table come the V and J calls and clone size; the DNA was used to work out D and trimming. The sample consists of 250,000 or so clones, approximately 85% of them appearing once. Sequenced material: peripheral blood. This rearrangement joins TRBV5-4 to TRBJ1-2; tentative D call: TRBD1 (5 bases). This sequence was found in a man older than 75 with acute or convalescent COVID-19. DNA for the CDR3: TGTGCCAGCAGCTTGGTACAGGACTATGGCTACACCTTC. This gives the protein CASSLVQDYGYTF.